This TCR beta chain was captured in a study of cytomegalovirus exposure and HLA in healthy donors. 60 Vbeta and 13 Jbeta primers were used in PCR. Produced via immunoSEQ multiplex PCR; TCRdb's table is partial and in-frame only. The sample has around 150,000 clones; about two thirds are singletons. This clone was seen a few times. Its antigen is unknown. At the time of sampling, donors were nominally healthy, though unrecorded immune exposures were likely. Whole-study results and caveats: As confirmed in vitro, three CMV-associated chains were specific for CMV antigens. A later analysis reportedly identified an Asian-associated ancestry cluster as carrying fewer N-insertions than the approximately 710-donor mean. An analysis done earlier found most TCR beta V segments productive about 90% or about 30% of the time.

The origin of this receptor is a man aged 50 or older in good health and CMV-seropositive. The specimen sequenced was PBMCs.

The CDR3 is CASSSSGTRYNEQFF. CDR3 sequence (DNA): TGTGCCAGCAGTTCCTCCGGGACTAGATACAATGAGCAGTTCTTC. The chain couples TRBV6-6 to TRBJ2-1, with 8 bases identical to TRBD2. The CDR3 has 15 residues. V lost 4 bases, J lost 4 bases, and 6 bases stayed unmatched. Germline CDR1 is MNHNY and CDR2 is SVGAGI (reference sequence).